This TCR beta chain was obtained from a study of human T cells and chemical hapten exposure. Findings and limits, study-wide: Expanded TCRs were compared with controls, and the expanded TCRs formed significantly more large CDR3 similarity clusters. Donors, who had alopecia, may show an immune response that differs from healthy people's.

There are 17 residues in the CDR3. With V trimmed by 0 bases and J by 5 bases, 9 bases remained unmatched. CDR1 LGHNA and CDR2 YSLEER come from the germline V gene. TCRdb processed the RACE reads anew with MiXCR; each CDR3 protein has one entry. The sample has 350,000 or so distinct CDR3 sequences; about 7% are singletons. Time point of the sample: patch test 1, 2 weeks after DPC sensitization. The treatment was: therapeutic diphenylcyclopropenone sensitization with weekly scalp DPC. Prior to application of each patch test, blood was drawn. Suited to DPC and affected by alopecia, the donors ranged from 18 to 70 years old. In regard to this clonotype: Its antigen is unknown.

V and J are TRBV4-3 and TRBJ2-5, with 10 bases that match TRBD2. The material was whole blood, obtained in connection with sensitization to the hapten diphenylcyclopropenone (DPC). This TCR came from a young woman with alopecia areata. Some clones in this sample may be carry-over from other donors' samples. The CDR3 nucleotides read TGCGCCAGCAGCCAAGATAGGGGAGCGGGGGGGCTGGAGACCCAGTACTTC. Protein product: CASSQDRGAGGLETQYF.